A selection of T cell receptor beta chains follows, all from one sample in a study of identical twins' blood T cells. TCRdb itself ran the 5' RACE reads through MiXCR, one entry per CDR3 protein. The data show fewer than 450,000 distinct CDR3 sequences, with 28% seen just once and about 6% held by the top ten. The sequenced sample was PBMCs. These receptors came from a woman aged 18-49 years in good health. Each CDR3 is given with its conserved first and last residue. D genes are given only for firm matches. Some rows have no size entry. The others give once, few or many, or a class for an expanded clone.

d_call	v_call	clone_size	j_call	cdr3_aa	cdr3_nt
TRBD1	TRBV14	.	TRBJ1-4	CASSPRDRYEKLFF	TGTGCCAGCAGCCCCCGGGACAGATATGAAAAACTGTTTTTT
.	TRBV5-1	.	TRBJ2-1	CASSLDARKQFF	TGCGCCAGCAGCTTGGATGCGAGAAAGCAGTTCTTC
TRBD1	TRBV2	many	TRBJ1-4	CASSSGQAGLEKLFF	TGTGCCAGCAGTTCGGGACAGGCCGGTTTAGAAAAACTGTTTTTT
.	TRBV7-2	.	TRBJ1-2	CASSHRAVPYGYTF	TGTGCCAGCAGCCACAGGGCAGTTCCTTATGGCTACACCTTC
TRBD1	TRBV2	few	TRBJ2-5	CASRTGILETQYF	TGTGCCAGCAGGACAGGGATCCTAGAGACCCAGTACTTC
.	TRBV13	few	TRBJ2-5	CASSFLSQTDAGTQYF	TGTGCCAGCAGCTTCCTCTCTCAGACAGATGCCGGCACCCAGTACTTC
TRBD2	TRBV29-1	.	TRBJ2-1	CSVSGLAVYDEQFF	TGCAGCGTTTCGGGACTAGCGGTATACGACGAGCAGTTCTTC
.	TRBV11-3	few	TRBJ2-1	CASSLDGVVNEQFF	TGTGCCAGCAGCTTAGACGGGGTCGTCAATGAGCAGTTCTTC
TRBD1	TRBV5-1	.	TRBJ1-3	CASSSGQGSGNTIYF	TGCGCCAGCAGCTCCGGACAGGGTTCAGGAAACACCATATATTTT
.	TRBV4-1	few	TRBJ2-1	CASRGTSSYNEQFF	TGCGCCAGCAGGGGTACAAGCTCCTACAATGAGCAGTTCTTC
TRBD1	TRBV7-9	.	TRBJ2-1	CASSSGQDDYNEQFF	TGTGCCAGCAGCTCCGGACAGGACGATTACAATGAGCAGTTCTTC
.	TRBV6-5	few	TRBJ1-5	CASSRSLVGNQPQHF	TGTGCCAGCAGCAGATCGTTGGTTGGCAATCAGCCCCAGCATTTT
.	TRBV5-5	.	TRBJ2-3	CASSWRQGLTDTQYF	TGTGCCAGCAGCTGGAGACAGGGACTAACAGATACGCAGTATTTT
.	TRBV29-1	few	TRBJ1-1	CSVNRVNTEAFF	TGCAGCGTAAACCGGGTGAACACTGAAGCTTTCTTT
TRBD1	TRBV30	few	TRBJ2-4	CAWSGTGDSKNIQYF	TGTGCCTGGAGTGGGACAGGGGATTCCAAAAACATTCAGTACTTC
.	TRBV5-6	few	TRBJ1-5	CASRRWSGGSSFNQPQHF	TGTGCCAGCAGGCGATGGTCGGGGGGCTCGTCATTCAATCAGCCCCAGCATTTT
.	TRBV9	.	TRBJ1-2	CASSVAPYGYTF	TGTGCCAGCAGCGTAGCCCCCTATGGCTACACCTTC
TRBD2	TRBV6-4	many	TRBJ2-3	CASSPSSGAVDTQYF	TGTGCCAGCAGCCCCTCCAGCGGGGCGGTAGATACGCAGTATTTT
.	TRBV12-5	.	TRBJ1-2	CASGFDLNGYAF	TGTGCTAGTGGTTTTGACCTGAATGGCTACGCCTTC
TRBD1	TRBV9	.	TRBJ1-1	CASSETGLETEAFF	TGTGCCAGCAGCGAGACAGGGTTGGAAACTGAAGCTTTCTTT
.	TRBV29-1	many	TRBJ1-2	CSVDEASSNYGYTF	TGCAGCGTTGATGAGGCAAGTTCTAACTATGGCTACACCTTC
TRBD1	TRBV29-1	few	TRBJ2-3	CSVDLGQGKSDTQYF	TGCAGCGTTGATTTGGGACAGGGCAAATCAGATACGCAGTATTTT
TRBD1	TRBV20-1	.	TRBJ1-1	CSARRTGMNTEAFF	TGCAGTGCTAGGAGGACAGGGATGAACACTGAAGCTTTCTTT
TRBD1	TRBV20-1	many	TRBJ2-7	CSAPKSGGYEQYF	TGCAGTGCCCCAAAGTCAGGGGGTTACGAGCAGTACTTC
.	TRBV20-1	few	TRBJ2-1	CSARIQGNEQFF	TGCAGTGCTAGAATACAGGGCAATGAGCAGTTCTTC
.	TRBV29-1	.	TRBJ2-7	CRVGTGVYEQYF	TGCCGCGTGGGTACTGGGGTCTACGAGCAGTACTTC
TRBD2	TRBV5-1	.	TRBJ2-1	CASSLGQRGNEQFF	TGCGCCAGCAGCTTGGGCCAGCGGGGCAATGAGCAGTTCTTC
TRBD1	TRBV7-9	few	TRBJ1-2	CASSNDRAFGYGYTF	TGTGCCAGCAGCAATGACAGGGCGTTCGGCTATGGCTACACCTTC
.	TRBV5-6	.	TRBJ1-6	CASSFGGTYNSPLHF	TGTGCCAGCAGCTTCGGGGGCACCTATAATTCACCCCTCCACTTT
.	TRBV5-1	many	TRBJ1-4	CASSFRDTEKLFF	TGCGCCAGCAGCTTCCGGGACACCGAAAAACTGTTTTTT
.	TRBV29-1	.	TRBJ2-3	CSGEGGDTQYF	TGCAGCGGAGAGGGTGGAGATACGCAGTATTTT
.	TRBV29-1	many	TRBJ1-1	CSVEGGGAEAFF	TGCAGCGTTGAAGGGGGCGGGGCGGAAGCTTTCTTT
.	TRBV12-3/TRBV12-4	few	TRBJ2-7	CASSFVQGGEQYF	TGTGCCAGCAGTTTTGTCCAGGGCGGCGAGCAGTACTTC
.	TRBV29-1	.	TRBJ1-2	CSVVGRTESYGYTF	TGCAGCGTTGTAGGAAGGACGGAATCTTATGGCTACACCTTC
.	TRBV20-1	.	TRBJ1-5	CSARDMQDQPQHF	TGCAGTGCTAGAGATATGCAGGATCAGCCCCAGCATTTT
.	TRBV11-2	.	TRBJ2-1	CASSLAGVSYNEQFF	TGTGCCAGCAGCTTAGCCGGGGTCTCCTACAATGAGCAGTTCTTC
.	TRBV20-1	.	TRBJ2-2	CSARQNTGELFF	TGCAGTGCTAGACAAAACACCGGGGAGCTGTTTTTT
.	TRBV29-1	.	TRBJ2-1	CSVTKLVGNEQFF	TGCAGCGTTACAAAGTTGGTAGGGAATGAGCAGTTCTTC
TRBD1	TRBV20-1	.	TRBJ1-2	CSAEGPGGGYTF	TGCAGTGCTGAGGGGCCAGGGGGTGGCTACACCTTC
TRBD2	TRBV11-2	.	TRBJ2-1	CASDAIAGPSGRAYNEQFF	TGTGCCAGCGATGCGATAGCGGGACCTTCGGGGAGGGCCTACAATGAGCAGTTCTTC
.	TRBV5-1	.	TRBJ2-7	CASSMGPSAGEQYF	TGCGCCAGCAGCATGGGTCCCAGCGCTGGCGAGCAGTACTTC